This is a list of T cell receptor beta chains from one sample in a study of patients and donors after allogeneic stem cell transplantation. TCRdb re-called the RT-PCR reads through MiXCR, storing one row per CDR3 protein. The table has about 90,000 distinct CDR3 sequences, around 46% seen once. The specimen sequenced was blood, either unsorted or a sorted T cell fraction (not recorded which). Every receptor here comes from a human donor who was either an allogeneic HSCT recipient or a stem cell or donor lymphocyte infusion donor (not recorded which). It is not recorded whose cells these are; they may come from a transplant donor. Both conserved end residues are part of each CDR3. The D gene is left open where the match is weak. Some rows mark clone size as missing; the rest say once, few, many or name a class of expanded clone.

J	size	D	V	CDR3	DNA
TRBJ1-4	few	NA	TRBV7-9	CASSFASRVLYEKLFF	TGTGCCAGCAGCTTTGCCAGTCGGGTACTTTATGAAAAACTGTTTTTT
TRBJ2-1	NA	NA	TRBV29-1	CSVERGSYNEQFF	TGCAGCGTTGAACGGGGCTCCTACAATGAGCAGTTCTTC
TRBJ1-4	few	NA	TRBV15	CATSRKDGLNEKLFF	TGTGCCACCAGCAGAAAGGACGGCCTGAATGAAAAACTGTTTTTT
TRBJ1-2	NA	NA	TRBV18	CASSPLARLGNYGYTF	TGTGCCAGCTCACCTCTCGCCCGGTTGGGTAACTATGGCTACACCTTC
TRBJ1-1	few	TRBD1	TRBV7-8	CASSLLSTGEEAFF	TGTGCCAGCAGCTTACTTAGCACAGGGGAGGAAGCTTTCTTT
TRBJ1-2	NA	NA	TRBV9	CASSVVDNYGYTF	TGTGCCAGCAGCGTAGTTGATAACTATGGCTACACCTTC
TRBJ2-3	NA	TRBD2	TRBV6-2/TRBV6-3	CASSRGLAGGNTQYF	TGTGCCAGCAGTCGGGGACTAGCGGGCGGTAATACGCAGTATTTT
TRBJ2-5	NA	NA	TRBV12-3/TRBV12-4	CASSRVGEHQETQYF	TGTGCCAGCAGCCGTGTGGGAGAGCACCAAGAGACCCAGTACTTC
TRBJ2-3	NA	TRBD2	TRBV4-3	CASSQIAGVADTQYF	TGCGCCAGCAGCCAAATAGCGGGGGTGGCAGATACGCAGTATTTT
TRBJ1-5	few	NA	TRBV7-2	CASSPDGGYSNQPQHF	TGTGCCAGCAGCCCGGACGGGGGTTATAGCAATCAGCCCCAGCATTTT
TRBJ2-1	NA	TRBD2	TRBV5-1	CASSRNELAGARNEQFF	TGCGCCAGCAGCCGGAACGAACTAGCGGGAGCTAGGAATGAGCAGTTCTTC
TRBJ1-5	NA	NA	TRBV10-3	CAISESRSQPQHF	TGTGCCATCAGTGAGTCCCGTAGTCAGCCCCAGCATTTT
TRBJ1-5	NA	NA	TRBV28	CASRMWADQPQHF	TGTGCCAGCAGGATGTGGGCCGATCAGCCCCAGCATTTT
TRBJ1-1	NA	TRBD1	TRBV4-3	CASSQKTGPGTEAFF	TGCGCCAGCAGCCAAAAGACAGGGCCGGGCACTGAAGCTTTCTTT
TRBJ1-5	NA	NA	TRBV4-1	CASSQDPGRVDQPQHF	TGCGCCAGCAGCCAAGACCCCGGCAGGGTAGATCAGCCCCAGCATTTT
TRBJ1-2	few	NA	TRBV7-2	CASSLGTETNYGYTF	TGTGCCAGCAGCTTAGGTACAGAAACTAACTATGGCTACACCTTC
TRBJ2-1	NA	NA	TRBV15	CATSRALPGPYNEQFF	TGTGCCACCAGCAGAGCTTTACCGGGACCTTACAATGAGCAGTTCTTC
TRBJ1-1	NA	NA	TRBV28	CASSFDIVVSEAFF	TGTGCCAGCAGTTTTGACATAGTAGTTTCTGAAGCTTTCTTT
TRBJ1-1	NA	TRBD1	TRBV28	CASSFPTGGKTEAFF	TGTGCCAGCAGTTTCCCGACAGGGGGTAAGACTGAAGCTTTCTTT
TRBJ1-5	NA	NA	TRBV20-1	CSAYQPRDSNQPQHF	TGCAGTGCTTATCAACCCCGGGATAGCAATCAGCCCCAGCATTTT
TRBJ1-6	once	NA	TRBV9	CASSVDQGSNSPLHF	TGTGCCAGCAGCGTAGATCAAGGGTCTAATTCACCCCTCCACTTT
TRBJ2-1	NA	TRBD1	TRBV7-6	CASSSGGGTEQFF	TGTGCCAGCAGCTCAGGGGGCGGGACTGAGCAGTTCTTC
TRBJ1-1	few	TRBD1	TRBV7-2	CASSTTRDRNTEAFF	TGTGCCAGCAGCACGACCAGGGACAGGAACACTGAAGCTTTCTTT
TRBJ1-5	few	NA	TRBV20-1	CSAKTGSDQPQHF	TGCAGTGCGAAGACAGGATCGGATCAGCCCCAGCATTTT
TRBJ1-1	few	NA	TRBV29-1	CSAWSRRVEAFF	TGCAGCGCCTGGTCGAGGAGGGTTGAAGCTTTCTTT
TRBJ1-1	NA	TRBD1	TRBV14	CASSQIGQGNTEAFF	TGTGCCAGCAGTCAAATCGGACAGGGGAACACTGAAGCTTTCTTT
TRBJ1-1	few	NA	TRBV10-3	CAISAGEDTEAFF	TGTGCCATCAGTGCGGGGGAAGACACTGAAGCTTTCTTT
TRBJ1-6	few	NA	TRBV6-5	CASAAGGIWDNSPLHF	TGTGCCAGCGCCGCGGGGGGCATTTGGGATAATTCACCCCTCCACTTT
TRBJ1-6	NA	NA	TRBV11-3	CASSENIGSYNSPLHF	TGTGCCAGCAGCGAAAACATTGGCTCCTATAATTCACCCCTCCACTTT
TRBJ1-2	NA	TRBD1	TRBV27	CATQGVYGYTF	TGTGCCACCCAGGGGGTCTATGGCTACACCTTC
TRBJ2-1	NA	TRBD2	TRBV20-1	CSARGLAGGPGGDEQFF	TGCAGTGCTAGAGGACTAGCGGGAGGGCCCGGAGGCGATGAGCAGTTCTTC
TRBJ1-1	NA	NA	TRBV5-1	CASSLDGFEAFF	TGCGCCAGCAGCTTAGATGGTTTTGAAGCTTTCTTT
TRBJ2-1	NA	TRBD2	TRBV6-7	CASSYSILGLGFDEQFF	TGTGCCAGCAGTTACTCGATTTTGGGACTAGGGTTTGATGAGCAGTTCTTC
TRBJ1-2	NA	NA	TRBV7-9	CASSRLDYGYTF	TGTGCCAGCAGCCGACTTGACTATGGCTACACCTTC
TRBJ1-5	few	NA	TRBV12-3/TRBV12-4	CASSLQASNQPQHF	TGTGCCAGCAGCCTACAGGCTAGCAATCAGCCCCAGCATTTT
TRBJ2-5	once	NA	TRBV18	CASSPKPSLLQETQYF	TGTGCCAGCTCACCCAAGCCTTCCCTCCTCCAAGAGACCCAGTACTTC
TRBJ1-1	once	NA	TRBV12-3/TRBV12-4	CASSDRDTPGPEAFF	TGTGCCAGCAGCGACCGGGACACCCCTGGTCCTGAAGCTTTCTTT
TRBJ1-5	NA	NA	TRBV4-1	CASSLQMFSNQPQHF	TGCGCCAGCAGCCTACAGATGTTTAGCAATCAGCCCCAGCATTTT
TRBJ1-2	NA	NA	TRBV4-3	CACSHGGSYGYTF	TGCGCCTGCAGCCACGGGGGGTCCTATGGCTACACCTTC
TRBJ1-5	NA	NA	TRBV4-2	CASSQEGQPQHF	TGTGCCAGCAGCCAAGAAGGACAGCCCCAGCATTTT
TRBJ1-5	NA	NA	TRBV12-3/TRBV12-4	CASSFVNSNQPQHF	TGTGCCAGCAGTTTTGTAAATAGCAATCAGCCCCAGCATTTT
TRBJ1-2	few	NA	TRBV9	CASSVRSVSKASNYGYTF	TGTGCCAGCAGCGTAAGATCGGTCTCCAAGGCATCAAACTATGGCTACACCTTC
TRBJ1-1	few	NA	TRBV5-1	CASSSGSRNTEAFF	TGCGCCAGCAGCTCAGGGTCGAGGAACACTGAAGCTTTCTTT
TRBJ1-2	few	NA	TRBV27	CAGSPTPNYGYTF	TGTGCCGGCAGTCCGACACCTAACTATGGCTACACCTTC
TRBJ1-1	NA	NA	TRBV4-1	CASSPRAETEAFF	TGCGCCAGCAGCCCAAGGGCCGAGACTGAAGCTTTCTTT
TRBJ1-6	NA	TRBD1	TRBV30	CAWTRDRGSPLHF	TGTGCCTGGACCCGGGACAGGGGCTCACCCCTCCACTTT
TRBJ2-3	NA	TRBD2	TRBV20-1	CSAATSGSLSDTQYF	TGCAGTGCGGCGACTAGCGGGAGTCTATCAGATACGCAGTATTTT
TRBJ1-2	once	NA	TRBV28	CASTLGGRAAANYGYTF	TGTGCCAGCACCCTAGGGGGTAGGGCGGCTGCTAACTATGGCTACACCTTC